This T cell receptor beta chain was captured by sequencing in a study of CD8+CD57+ T cells in acquired aplastic anemia. TCR beta VDJ combinations and CDR3 sequences were profiled from genomic DNA. TCRdb analysed the reads with MiXCR anew, one entry per CDR3 protein. This table has under 500,000 distinct CDR3 sequences, about a third appearing once. An expansion of CD8+CD57+ cells by flow cytometry had been shown in patients chosen for sequencing. This CDR3 spans 16 amino acids. The V segment lost 4 bases and the J segment 0 bases; nucleotides outside the gene matches: 7. The germline V gene encodes CDR1 SGHDT and CDR2 YYEEEE.

The specimen was sorted CD4+, CD8+, or CD8+CD57+ T cells (not recorded which) from PBMCs. The TCR comes from a human donor with aplastic anemia. This chain joins TRBV5-6 and TRBJ2-7, with 10 bases matching TRBD2. The CDR3 protein is CASSLRTSGYSYEQYF. Written as DNA, the CDR3 is TGTGCCAGCAGCCTACGGACTAGCGGATACTCCTACGAGCAGTACTTC.